This T cell receptor (beta chain) originates from a study of blood T cell repertoires in COVID-19. As handled by the study authors: Nucleated cell number was recorded as an estimate derived from reference gene primer amplification. Profiling relied on immunoSEQ multiplex PCR, and the TCRdb table lists in-frame clones only, not all of them. V and J calls and clone size come straight from that table; D and trimming were deduced from the DNA. The repertoire holds hundreds of thousands of clones, with roughly 85% as singletons. The CDR3 has 12 residues. CDR1 is ENHRY and CDR2 is SYGVKD in the germline V gene. Trimming took off 8 bases at V and 0 bases at J, with 5 bases between the two ends.

The sample comprised PBMCs or T cells enriched from blood (not recorded which). The chain uses TRBV10-3 and TRBJ1-5; D not certain. The receptor comes from a man aged 25 to 45 who had recovered from COVID-19. CDR3 sequence: CAIGDSNQPQHF. The DNA for the CDR3 is TGTGCCATCGGAGATAGCAATCAGCCCCAGCATTTT.